Sequencing of this T cell receptor beta chain was carried out in a study of blood T cell repertoires in COVID-19. Study-wide background: COVID-19 samples collected from the United States, Italy and Spain covered acute and convalescent phases. PBMCs, B-cell-depleted T cells, or T cells provided the cDNA or gDNA that made up the material.

Authors' analysis steps: Estimation of nucleated cell counts was performed using reference gene primer amplification. Sequencing used immunoSEQ multiplex PCR; TCRdb keeps in-frame clones, though not all of them. V, J and clone size derive from that table, while D and trimming were established from the DNA sequence. This table holds over 45,000 clones, roughly 90% found once. The CDR3 runs to 14 residues. The V and J ends lost 7 bases and 1 base respectively, with 13 bases between them. Germline CDR1 and CDR2: LNHDA and SQIVND (reference sequence). The J gene is TRBJ1-2, the V gene TRBV19; D possibly corresponds to TRBD1 (5 bases). Sequenced sample: peripheral blood. The origin of this receptor is a man between 60 and 70 years old with active COVID-19. CDR3: CASIGHQLNYGYTF. CDR3 in DNA: TGTGCCAGTATCGGACACCAACTTAACTATGGCTACACCTTC. Full variable domain (outside the CDR3, taken from reference TRBV19 and TRBJ1-2): DGGITQSPKYLFRKEGQNVTLSCEQNLNHDAMYWYRQDPGQGLRLIYYSQIVNDFQKGDIAEGYSVSREKKESFPLTVTSAQKNPTAFYLCASIGHQLNYGYTFGSGTRLTVV.